This T cell receptor beta chain was captured in a study of molecular identifiers for immune sequencing clone quantification. TCRdb analysed the PCR reads with MiXCR anew, one entry per CDR3 protein. The repertoire has about half a million distinct CDR3 sequences, around 25% of them found once; the top ten carry around 0.76%. The TCR sequence derives from a human donor in good health. Some libraries in this study had Jurkat cell RNA spiked in. What was sequenced was naive CD8+ T cells from blood, with Jurkat cell RNA spiked in. The subset is: FACS-sorted CD8+CD4-CCR7+CD45RA+ naive T cells.

The CDR3 nucleotides read TGTGCCAGCAGCGTACGATGGGGTCAAGAGACCCAGTACTTC. Translated: CASSVRWGQETQYF. The chain combines TRBV9 with TRBJ2-5; D call uncertain. The CDR3 covers 14 residues. From germline, CDR1 is SGDLS and CDR2 YYNGEE. V was clipped by 1 base and J by 2 bases, with 9 bases between them.